This T cell receptor beta chain was retrieved from a study of blood T cell repertoires in COVID-19. Study context: Donors in the United States, Italy and Spain gave samples during acute or convalescent COVID-19. Nucleic acid was either cDNA or gDNA, and it came from T cells, B-cell-depleted T cells, or PBMCs.

This clone was detected only once. In terms of age and location, participants ranged from about 18 to 90 years and lived in around 22 US areas. Participants' reported clinical history set cohort assignment. The J segment lost 7 bases and the V segment lost 5 bases, leaving 18 bases of the junction unmatched. This CDR3 region has 17 residues. Germline V gene data show CDR1 as MDHEN and CDR2 as SYDVKM. TCRdb's copy holds only in-frame clones and misses some; the assay was immunoSEQ multiplex PCR. The sample lists hundreds of thousands of clones, about nine tenths occurring once. V is TRBV28 and J is TRBJ1-2; TRBD1 matches 8 bases. The specimen sequenced was PBMCs or T cells enriched from blood (not recorded which). This TCR was recovered from a young man who had recovered from COVID-19. This chain's CDR3 is CASSLTSHGQGLRGYTF. CDR3 sequence (DNA): TGTGCCAGCAGTCTAACCTCTCATGGACAGGGATTACGTGGCTACACCTTC.